This T cell receptor beta chain originates from a study of shared clonotypes between healthy human individuals (dated by TCRdb to 2018 to 2021). In terms of the full investigation: The cohort comprised a couple of women and three men aged 18 to 49 years. Per donor, three plates each were used for CD4 naive and CD4 memory, two for CD8 naive, and one for CD8 memory. To estimate repertoire size and how much clonotypes are shared between individuals, the study performed deep sequencing of blood TCR repertoires from about five healthy adults. To increase sequencing depth and limit assay-specific biases, TCR repertoire library preparation and sequencing were carried out by different laboratories using diverse techniques. Per donor, leukapheresis produced somewhere between about 0.8 and 9.5 billion PBMCs.

General study outcomes and caveats: Compared with non-shared clonotypes, the clonotypes found in all four sorted-subset donors had higher generation probabilities. Rarefaction of sorted-subset datasets indicated incomplete sequencing despite the large sequencing depth. Pairwise subsampling led to the expectation that sequencing depth would affect the degree of clonotype sharing among donors. Sampling was restricted to blood, and TCR repertoires in tissues likely differ from the TCR repertoires found in blood. The genetic and exposure-history diversity represented was limited by the small number of donors. Sharing across a few donors was observed for approximately 5% of naive CD4, less than 4% of naive CD8, 2% to 2.5% of memory CD4, and approximately 0.41% of memory CD8 clonotypes. Naive subsets generally had larger estimated clonotype richness than memory subsets.

Using the deep immunoSEQ assay, TCR CDR3 regions were amplified from genomic DNA by multiplex PCR. Genomic DNA extracted from each cell subset was distributed evenly over all wells of several immunoSEQ 96-well plates, and each plate served as one replicate. For sorted subsets, around 200 ng genomic DNA, equal to 30,000 or so T cell genomes, was loaded into each replicate PCR. Purified libraries were measured with a Qubit 3.0 fluorometer, size-checked on a Bioanalyzer 2100, and measured again with the KAPA Library Quantification kit. Each immunoSEQ 96-well plate was sequenced on its own single-read 150-cycle Illumina NextSeq 550 flow cell. The original methods were these. Because the immunoSEQ output included only junctional sequences and no quality scores, the filtering could not be the same as the filtering used for full-length reads. Sequences were annotated with PyIR, a Python wrapper for IgBLAST v1.9, and V/J genes and CDR3 were assigned using IMGT germline references. Reads were removed for weak V/J assignments (E-value above 1e-6), missing CDR3, stop codons, out-of-frame junctions, or ambiguous translated residues. A V3J clonotype was defined by an identical inferred V gene, J gene, and CDR3 amino acid sequence. Percentage overlap between repertoires was calculated by dividing the number of shared unique clonotypes by the size of the smaller repertoire. RTK rarefaction, the Chao1 estimator, and Recon v2.1 estimates of unobserved clonotypes were used to assess repertoire richness. OLGA was used to compute generation probabilities for all TCRbeta clonotypes that the gDNA method yielded from a handful of donors. As stored in TCRdb, this immuneACCESS dataset retains in-frame rearrangements with V and J assigned. A fraction of the clones does not appear; measured against another copy, unresolved V genes explain less than half of the discrepancy, and the remainder lacks a known reason. D and trimming come from the DNA, and the V and J calls and clone size come from that table. This sample is represented by millions of clones; approximately 93% of them were singletons. 0.39% of the sample belongs to the ten largest clones.

Note on this clone: No antigen is known for it. No quality values exist for individual bases; no much larger clone is one base distant.

Healthy HIV-negative adults with no recently reported acute infections or vaccinations were included as donors. Only Caucasian adults living in Nashville, Tennessee, USA were represented among the donors. CD4+ T cells were enriched through magnetic negative selection, after which naive cells were positively selected on CD45RA and the remaining negative fraction served as the memory subset. After blood collection by leukapheresis, PBMCs were isolated using Ficoll-Histopaque density gradient centrifugation and then cryopreserved in the vapor phase of liquid nitrogen. Analytical flow cytometry was used to check the purity and quantity of every magnetically sorted T cell population. Each sorted fraction had its genomic DNA isolated and then quantified by UV absorbance on a Nanodrop 2000c. V loses 9 bases of germline sequence and J loses 4 bases, and the interval between the two ends is 7 bases. From the cysteine through the phenylalanine, the CDR3 covers 11 amino acids. Left in the record is the CDR3 DNA by itself, 33 bases read in frame from the first base. CDR1 and CDR2, per the germline V gene, are MNHNS and SASEGT.

Material: naive CD4+ T cells from PBMCs. Interpreted using the paper, the cell subset or site label stands for: CD45RA+ positively selected. This TCR derives from a man younger than 30 in good health. Some clones in this sample may be carry-over from other donors' samples. The V and J segments used are TRBV6-1 and TRBJ2-1; the D gene is unclear. Here the CDR3 is given as CASTAYNEQFF. The nucleotide sequence is TGTGCCAGTACGGCTTACAATGAGCAGTTCTTC.